This TCR beta chain was documented in a study of blood T cells in healthy people across ages. Study context: Template switching recovered approximately one barcoded beta molecule for every two T cells. The study's findings and limits: The CMV status of each donor remained undetermined, and this could have confounded shifts in expanded clonotypes.

It was with a sample-barcoded 5' primer and a J-beta primer mix that a second PCR of roughly 7 to 12 cycles was run. TCRdb passed the 5' RACE reads through MiXCR, listing each CDR3 protein once. The sample records about 1.6 million distinct CDR3 sequences, about 31% being singletons. Germline V CDR1 and CDR2: SQVTM, ANQGSEA. The CDR3 runs 12 residues. The V gene lost 6 bases and the J gene lost 10 bases, with 16 bases spanning the gap. Many counts were recorded for this clonotype. Antigen unknown. Sequencing was done on a sample of blood. The J gene is TRBJ2-1, the V gene TRBV29-1, with D maybe TRBD1 (5 bases). This sequence was found in a woman in her 30s in good health. The CDR3 loop is CSVARQGGEQFF. In nucleotides, the CDR3 is TGCAGCGTGGCACGGCAGGGCGGAGAGCAGTTCTTC.